The sequence of this T cell receptor (beta chain) was determined in a study of shared clonotypes between healthy human individuals (dated by TCRdb to 2020 to 2022). Notes on the research overall: The cohort included a few men and a couple of women between 18 and 49 years of age. For each donor, CD4 naive and CD4 memory were each given three plates, CD8 naive was given two plates, and CD8 memory was given one plate. To estimate repertoire size and how much clonotypes are shared between individuals, the study performed deep sequencing of blood TCR repertoires from roughly five healthy adults. Different laboratories and diverse techniques were used to prepare libraries and sequence TCR repertoires, to increase sequencing depth and limit assay-specific biases. Between about 0.8 and 9.5 billion PBMCs per donor were obtained by leukapheresis. Beyond this particular receptor, the publication reports: The small number of donors limited the genetic and exposure-history diversity represented. Compared with non-shared clonotypes, clonotypes shared by all four sorted-subset donors had higher generation probabilities. Sampling was restricted to blood, and TCR repertoires in tissue are likely to differ from TCR repertoires in blood. Naive subsets generally had larger estimated clonotype richness than memory subsets. Rarefaction of sorted-subset datasets indicated incomplete sequencing despite the large sequencing depth. Based on pairwise subsampling, the degree of clonotype sharing among donors was expected to be affected by sequencing depth. About 5% of naive CD4, 3.5% of naive CD8, 2.3% of memory CD4, and about 0.4% of memory CD8 clonotypes were shared across a few donors.

There are 15 amino acids in the CDR3, from cysteine to phenylalanine inclusive. Solely the CDR3 DNA is kept, with 45 bases framed from the first base. The CDR1 and CDR2 encoded by the germline V gene are MNHNS and SASEGT. V ends up 6 bases short and J 5 bases short, with an unmatched junction base count of 13. As for this clone: Its specific antigen is unknown. No base quality information exists; no much larger clone differs at one position.

Using the deep immunoSEQ assay, multiplex PCR amplified TCR CDR3 regions from genomic DNA. For each cell subset, the extracted genomic DNA was distributed evenly across all wells of several immunoSEQ 96-well plates, and each plate served as one replicate. For sorted subsets, each replicate PCR was loaded with about 0.2 ug genomic DNA, equivalent to 25,000 to 35,000 T cell genomes. The purified libraries were quantified using a Qubit 3.0 fluorometer, sized with a Bioanalyzer 2100, and then quantified again using the KAPA Library Quantification kit. Each immunoSEQ 96-well plate was sequenced on its own single-read 150-cycle Illumina NextSeq 550 flow cell. In the source study's methods: The immunoSEQ output contained only junctional sequences without quality scores, so filtering could not match that applied to full-length reads. Sequences were annotated with PyIR, a Python wrapper for IgBLAST v1.9, and V/J genes and CDR3 were assigned using IMGT germline references. Reads with weak V/J assignments (E-value above 1e-6), missing CDR3, stop codons, out-of-frame junctions, or ambiguous translated residues were removed. V3J clonotypes were defined as sequences sharing an identical inferred V gene, J gene, and CDR3 amino acid sequence. Percentage overlap between repertoires was computed as shared unique clonotypes divided by the size of the smaller repertoire. Three approaches were used to assess repertoire richness: RTK rarefaction, the Chao1 estimator, and Recon v2.1 estimates of unobserved clonotypes. Generation probabilities were computed with OLGA for all TCRbeta clonotypes obtained by the gDNA method from several donors. Held by TCRdb, this immuneACCESS table contains in-frame sequences only and omits some clones. Under half of the omission traces to an unresolved V gene where checked; the cause of the rest is unknown. Clone size and the V and J calls come from that table; the DNA yielded D and trimming. In all, the sample holds about 1.1 million clones, and 70% to 85% of those were seen once. The ten largest account for 0.89% of the sample.

Healthy HIV-negative adults with no recently reported acute infections or vaccinations were included as donors. All donors were Caucasian adults living in Nashville, Tennessee, USA. CD4+ T cells were enriched by magnetic negative selection; naive cells were then positively selected on CD45RA, and the negative fraction formed the memory subset. Blood was collected by leukapheresis, and PBMCs were isolated by Ficoll-Histopaque density gradient centrifugation and then cryopreserved in liquid nitrogen vapor phase. Analytical flow cytometry was used to check the purity and quantity of every magnetically sorted T cell population. Genomic DNA was isolated from each sorted fraction and quantified by UV absorbance on a Nanodrop 2000c.

The source material was memory CD4+ T cells from PBMCs. The cell subset or site label of this sample denotes: CD45RA-negative fraction. This chain is built from TRBV6-1 and TRBJ2-7, and TRBD1 matches 7 of the central bases. This receptor was taken from a man between 18 and 35 years old in good health. Some clones in this sample may be carry-over from other donors' samples. CDR3 protein: CASSPVDRKLHEQYF. The bases are TGTGCCAGCAGCCCCGTGGACAGGAAACTACACGAGCAGTACTTC.